A selection of T cell receptor beta chains follows, all from one sample in a study of blood T cell repertoires in COVID-19. Clones were read by immunoSEQ multiplex PCR, and TCRdb kept only the in-frame ones, dropping some. Altogether 150,000 to 200,000 clones are present, around 86% being singletons, with the ten largest covering about 9.7%. Sequencing was performed on peripheral blood. The source of these receptors is a man aged 50-59 years with active or convalescent COVID-19. CDR3s include the opening cysteine and the closing phenylalanine or tryptophan. The D gene is left open where the match is weak. Not every row has a clone size; where given, it reads once, few, many or a size class.

v_gene	j_gene	d_gene	abundance	CDR3aa	CDR3nt
TRBV20-1	TRBJ1-5	NA	NA	CSASPDRNQPQHF	TGCAGTGCTAGTCCCGACAGAAATCAGCCCCAGCATTTT
TRBV19	TRBJ1-1	NA	NA	CASSIAGEGPEAFF	TGTGCCAGTAGTATAGCAGGGGAGGGACCTGAAGCTTTCTTT
TRBV29-1	TRBJ1-2	NA	NA	CSATDTNYGYTF	TGCAGCGCCACTGACACTAACTATGGCTACACCTTC
TRBV5-3	TRBJ2-5	TRBD2	NA	CARSGGLAGVIAEETQYF	TGTGCCAGAAGCGGGGGACTAGCGGGAGTTATTGCGGAAGAGACCCAGTACTTC
TRBV19	TRBJ2-6	NA	NA	CASSLDPDSALVLTF	TGTGCCAGTAGCCTAGATCCCGACAGCGCCCTCGTCCTGACTTTC
TRBV5-1	TRBJ2-7	NA	NA	CASSLGSQGAEQYF	TGCGCCAGCAGCTTGGGGTCACAGGGAGCGGAGCAGTACTTC
TRBV6-2/TRBV6-3	TRBJ2-7	NA	once	CASSQNSYEQYF	TGTGCCAGCAGTCAGAACTCCTACGAGCAGTACTTC
TRBV5-4	TRBJ2-5	NA	NA	CASRPLRGETQYF	TGTGCCAGCAGGCCACTTCGAGGAGAGACCCAGTACTTC
TRBV4-3	TRBJ2-7	NA	NA	CASSQEAGLEQYF	TGCGCCAGCAGCCAAGAGGCGGGGTTGGAGCAGTACTTC
TRBV7-2	TRBJ2-7	TRBD1	NA	CASKPGQESNEQYF	TGTGCCAGCAAGCCGGGACAGGAGAGTAACGAGCAGTACTTC
TRBV30	TRBJ2-1	TRBD2	NA	CAWSRGLAVDNEQFF	TGTGCCTGGAGTCGCGGACTAGCGGTGGACAATGAGCAGTTCTTC
TRBV14	TRBJ1-3	TRBD1	NA	CASSPGTADSGNTIYF	TGTGCCAGCAGTCCGGGGACAGCCGACTCTGGAAACACCATATATTTT
TRBV3-1/TRBV3-2	TRBJ1-2	NA	NA	CASSLDTFYGYTF	TGTGCCAGCAGCCTCGACACTTTCTATGGCTACACCTTC
TRBV3-1/TRBV3-2	TRBJ2-1	TRBD2	NA	CASSYKRLAGGDEQFF	TGTGCCAGCAGCTATAAGAGACTAGCGGGGGGCGATGAGCAGTTCTTC
TRBV30	TRBJ2-4	TRBD1	few	CAWRQGKNIQYF	TGTGCCTGGAGACAGGGGAAGAACATTCAGTACTTC
TRBV15	TRBJ2-2	TRBD1	NA	CATSRGTGGNTGELFF	TGTGCCACCAGCAGAGGGACAGGGGGGAACACCGGGGAGCTGTTTTTT
TRBV6-5	TRBJ1-1	TRBD1	NA	CASSYRDSGRGAFF	TGTGCCAGCAGTTACCGGGACAGTGGGCGAGGAGCTTTCTTT
TRBV5-1	TRBJ2-3	NA	once	CASSPGYLSTDTQYF	TGCGCCAGCAGCCCAGGGTATCTTAGCACAGATACGCAGTATTTT
TRBV9	TRBJ2-3	NA	NA	CASSGPGTRTDTQYF	TGTGCCAGCAGCGGGCCCGGGACACGCACAGATACGCAGTATTTT
TRBV4-2	TRBJ2-2	TRBD2	few	CASSQDASVRGGFTGELFF	TGTGCCAGCAGCCAAGACGCCTCGGTGCGGGGGGGCTTCACCGGGGAGCTGTTTTTT
TRBV3-1/TRBV3-2	TRBJ1-2	NA	NA	CASSQDLRQVDSF	TGTGCCAGCAGCCAAGATTTGAGACAGGTGGACTCCTTC
TRBV6-4	TRBJ2-7	NA	many	CASSDSGTTYEQYF	TGTGCCAGCAGTGACTCCGGGACAACCTACGAGCAGTACTTC
TRBV6-5	TRBJ2-7	NA	NA	CASSSRDSGISEQYF	TGTGCCAGCAGTAGCCGGGACTCGGGGATTAGCGAGCAGTACTTC
TRBV5-4	TRBJ2-5	NA	NA	CASSFGQIQETQYF	TGTGCCAGCAGTTTTGGACAGATCCAAGAGACCCAGTACTTC
TRBV9	TRBJ2-1	TRBD2	NA	CASSVGAGGTNEQFF	TGTGCCAGCAGCGTAGGTGCGGGGGGGACCAATGAGCAGTTCTTC
TRBV19	TRBJ2-1	NA	NA	CATEAAMYNEQFF	TGTGCCACCGAAGCGGCCATGTACAATGAGCAGTTCTTC
TRBV7-9	TRBJ2-7	NA	NA	CASSPQGRYEQYF	TGTGCCAGCAGCCCACAGGGGAGGTACGAGCAGTACTTC
TRBV25-1	TRBJ1-1	NA	NA	CASKKSQGTEAFF	TGTGCCAGCAAAAAATCGCAGGGCACTGAAGCTTTCTTT
TRBV5-4	TRBJ2-5	TRBD1	few	CASSQWDREETQYF	TGTGCCAGCAGCCAATGGGACAGGGAAGAGACCCAGTACTTC
TRBV4-1	TRBJ2-5	TRBD1	NA	CASSQVTGGWEETQYF	TGCGCCAGCAGCCAAGTTACAGGGGGCTGGGAAGAGACCCAGTACTTC
TRBV30	TRBJ2-2	TRBD1	NA	CASDRAFGTGELFF	TGTGCCTCCGACAGGGCATTTGGCACCGGGGAGCTGTTTTTT
TRBV5-5	TRBJ2-1	TRBD1	NA	CASSTLQGSSYNEQFF	TGTGCCAGCAGCACCTTACAGGGGAGCTCCTACAATGAGCAGTTCTTC
TRBV4-1	TRBJ1-2	TRBD1	NA	CASSYTGDVWGYTF	TGCGCCAGCAGCTATACAGGGGACGTATGGGGCTACACCTTC
TRBV3-1/TRBV3-2	TRBJ2-7	NA	NA	CASSPIQTFSYEQYF	TGTGCCAGCAGCCCGATACAGACATTCTCCTACGAGCAGTACTTC
TRBV7-2	TRBJ1-1	NA	NA	CASSLGLQVLGAFF	TGTGCCAGCAGCTTAGGGCTACAGGTCCTCGGAGCTTTCTTT
TRBV29-1	TRBJ1-1	TRBD1	NA	CSVDIRDRGVDTEAFF	TGCAGCGTTGACATCCGGGACAGGGGGGTTGACACTGAAGCTTTCTTT
TRBV7-9	TRBJ2-1	TRBD1	NA	CASSLAWGQGAGFDEQFF	TGTGCCAGCAGCTTAGCGTGGGGACAGGGGGCAGGGTTCGATGAGCAGTTCTTC
TRBV7-3	TRBJ2-2	NA	NA	CASSLQGTGELFF	TGTGCCAGCAGCCTACAGGGAACCGGGGAGCTGTTTTTT
TRBV27	TRBJ1-5	NA	NA	CASSLSSGGVNQPQHF	TGTGCCAGCAGTTTATCGTCTGGAGGGGTCAATCAGCCCCAGCATTTT
TRBV6-2/TRBV6-3	TRBJ2-7	TRBD2	few	CASSSLASGSSYEQYF	TGTGCCAGCAGTTCCCTAGCTAGCGGGAGCTCCTACGAGCAGTACTTC
TRBV5-1	TRBJ2-1	TRBD1	NA	CASSLGQGANEQFF	TGCGCCAGCAGCTTGGGACAGGGGGCGAATGAGCAGTTCTTC
TRBV28	TRBJ2-7	TRBD2	NA	CASRDGTRAYEQYF	TGTGCCAGTCGGGACGGGACTAGGGCCTACGAGCAGTACTTC
TRBV5-4	TRBJ2-6	NA	NA	CASSLDSPNGANVLTF	TGTGCCAGCAGCCTCGACAGTCCGAACGGGGCCAACGTCCTGACTTTC
TRBV3-1/TRBV3-2	TRBJ2-1	NA	NA	CASSQVRGNEQFF	TGTGCCAGCAGCCAAGTGAGAGGCAATGAGCAGTTCTTC
TRBV19	TRBJ1-4	TRBD1	few	CASSGETGMGEKLFF	TGTGCCAGTAGTGGGGAGACAGGGATGGGCGAAAAACTGTTTTTT
TRBV4-1	TRBJ2-3	TRBD2	once	CASSFGGGTDTQYF	TGCGCCAGCAGCTTCGGGGGGGGCACAGATACGCAGTATTTT
TRBV25-1	TRBJ2-7	TRBD1	NA	CASSDPQGPYEQYF	TGTGCCAGCAGTGACCCACAGGGGCCCTACGAGCAGTACTTC
TRBV9	TRBJ2-1	TRBD2	NA	CASSVDLAGGGNEQFF	TGTGCCAGCAGCGTAGACTTAGCGGGAGGGGGAAATGAGCAGTTCTTC
TRBV2	TRBJ1-2	TRBD1	once	CASRAGQPYGYTF	TGTGCCAGCAGGGCGGGACAGCCCTATGGCTACACCTTC
TRBV29-1	TRBJ2-7	NA	NA	CSVEIAGASAYEQYF	TGCAGCGTTGAAATCGCGGGGGCCTCCGCCTACGAGCAGTACTTC
TRBV6-5	TRBJ2-2	NA	NA	CASSYGGRSGELFF	TGTGCCAGCAGTTACGGGGGGAGGTCCGGGGAGCTGTTTTTT
TRBV9	TRBJ1-6	NA	NA	CASSSPGGDGNSPLHF	TGTGCCAGCAGCTCCCCTGGAGGGGACGGGAATTCACCCCTCCACTTT
TRBV2	TRBJ1-5	NA	NA	CASAPRQSNQPQHF	TGTGCCAGCGCCCCCCGACAGAGCAATCAGCCCCAGCATTTT
TRBV2	TRBJ2-7	TRBD2	few	CASGRSGATYEQYF	TGTGCCAGCGGGAGGAGCGGGGCGACCTACGAGCAGTACTTC
TRBV7-9	TRBJ1-2	NA	NA	CASSLRAQHQDYGYTF	TGTGCCAGCAGCTTAAGAGCCCAACATCAGGACTATGGCTACACCTTC